This note documents a single T cell receptor (beta chain) sequence. Assay: immunoSEQ multiplex PCR; the TCRdb copy retains only in-frame clones and omits some. This sample has roughly 48,000 clones, with approximately 90% found just once. This sample is drawn from a study of T cell responses to AZD1222 COVID-19 vaccine. Trimming took 5 bases from V and 1 from J, leaving 13 bases between them. Looked up from germline, CDR1 is SGHNT and CDR2 is YYREEE (reference sequence). The CDR3 runs to 15 residues. Here the sequenced sample was peripheral blood, taken 28 days after the second AZD1222 dose. The rearrangement uses TRBV5-4 and TRBJ2-1, with D possibly being TRBD2 (7 bases). The TCR originated in an adult who received the AZD1222 COVID-19 vaccine. The CDR3 spells CASSWGGGSYNEQFF. For the CDR3, the DNA is TGTGCCAGCAGTTGGGGGGGCGGGTCCTACAATGAGCAGTTCTTC. Combining the CDR3 with reference TRBV5-4 and TRBJ2-1 gives the whole variable domain ETGVTQSPTHLIKTRGQQVTLRCSSQSGHNTVSWYQQALGQGPQFIFQYYREEENGRGNFPPRFSGLQFPNYSSELNVNALELDDSALYLCASSWGGGSYNEQFFGPGTRLTVL.